A single sample is the source of the 25 T cell receptor beta chains below, sequenced in a study of T cell clonotyping in hematopoietic cell transplantation. Described time point: recipient sample about 28 days before transplant, after cytoreduction. Profiled with immunoSEQ multiplex PCR; TCRdb holds only in-frame clones, not every one. Counted here are more than 25,000 clones, more than 70% occurring once; the ten biggest clones make up around 6.3%. Sequenced here: peripheral blood mononuclear cells, sampled before stem cell transplant. The receptors stem from a man aged 50 or older with myelodysplastic syndrome. Some clones in this sample may be carry-over from other donors' samples.

V is TRBV30 and J is TRBJ1-2; tentative D call: TRBD1 (5 bases). Germline-derived CDR1 and CDR2 are GTSNPN and SVGIG (reference sequence). Trimming cost V 4 bases and J 2 bases, with 8 bases left between them. This CDR3 contains 12 residues. The chain's CDR3 is CAWNPGNYGYTF. Written as DNA, the CDR3 is TGTGCCTGGAATCCAGGGAACTATGGCTACACCTTC.

The chain couples TRBV5-1 to TRBJ2-2, with D hard to call. The germline gives CDR1 SGHRS, CDR2 YFSETQ. This CDR3 is 13 amino acids long. Between the trimmed V and J ends, which lost 4 bases and 9 bases, there was a span of 13 bases. CDR3 residues: CASSLFPGRELFF. The CDR3, as DNA: TGCGCCAGCAGCCTATTTCCCGGCCGGGAGCTGTTTTTT.

The rearrangement uses TRBV5-1 and TRBJ1-4, with 9 bases that match TRBD1. The CDR3 is made up of 16 amino acids. Unmatched junction bases numbered 6, after V lost 1 base and J lost 5 bases. Germline V gene lookup returns CDR1 SGHRS and CDR2 YFSETQ. The CDR3 DNA follows: TGCGCCAGCAGCTTGAGTTTAGGACAGGGGAATGAAAAACTGTTTTTT. Amino acid sequence: CASSLSLGQGNEKLFF. The full variable domain, in which reference TRBV5-1 and TRBJ1-4 provide the parts outside the CDR3, is KAGVTQTPRYLIKTRGQQVTLSCSPISGHRSVSWYQQTPGQGLQFLFEYFSETQRNKGNFPGRFSGRQFSNSRSEMNVSTLELGDSALYLCASSLSLGQGNEKLFFGSGTQLSVL.

The chain uses TRBV11-3 and TRBJ1-3; 8 bases fit TRBD1. The CDR3 has 15 residues. Trimming removed 6 bases from V and 0 bases from J; junction bases left unmatched: 4. Germline values: CDR1 SGHNT, CDR2 YENEEA. The CDR3 bases are TGTGCCAGCAGTCGGGACAGGAACTCTGGAAACACCATATATTTT. Translating it yields CASSRDRNSGNTIYF. The full variable domain, its missing parts supplied by reference TRBV11-3 and TRBJ1-3, is EAGVVQSPRYKIIEKKQPVAFWCNPISGHNTLYWYLQNLGQGPELLIRYENEEAVDDSQLPKDRFSAERLKGVDSTLKIQPAELGDSAVYLCASSRDRNSGNTIYFGEGSWLTVV.

The count of this clone is one. This chain links TRBV25-1 with TRBJ2-1, with 10 bases aligning to TRBD2. Trimming took 5 bases from V and 8 from J; bases not matched to a gene: 12. CDR3 length: 16 residues. Germline CDR1 reads MGHDK; CDR2 reads SYGVNS. CDR3 region: CASSLRSGGARDEQFF. The CDR3 DNA reads as TGTGCCAGCAGTCTCAGGAGCGGGGGGGCCCGCGATGAGCAGTTCTTC.

This clone was seen only once. CDR3 bases: TGCGCCAGCAGCCAAGATCTCGGGAACACCGGGGAGCTGTTTTTT. This translates into CASSQDLGNTGELFF. The rearrangement uses TRBV4-1 and TRBJ2-2, with no clear D. This CDR3 region has 15 residues. CDR1 is MGHRA, CDR2 YSYEKL, per germline. Trimming took 0 bases from V and 1 from J, leaving 6 bases between them.

Here the CDR3 DNA reads TGTGCCAGCAGCCCAGGGTTGAACACTGAAGCTTTCTTT. Translating it yields CASSPGLNTEAFF. The chain employs TRBV14 and TRBJ1-1; D is possibly TRBD1 (5 bases). Trimming stripped 4 bases from V and 0 bases from J, with 6 bases between. Germline V gene sequence: CDR1 SGHDN, CDR2 FVKESK. This CDR3 is built from 13 residues.

In its sample, this clone was seen once. V usage is TRBV30 and J usage is TRBJ1-2; D not resolved. Looked up from germline, CDR1 is GTSNPN and CDR2 is SVGIG (reference sequence). The CDR3 totals 11 residues. V gave up 1 base and J gave up 9 bases, with 9 bases separating them. CDR3 sequence reads: CAWSDDYRYTF. The CDR3 nucleotides read TGTGCCTGGAGTGATGACTACCGCTACACCTTC.

The rearrangement links TRBV2 to TRBJ2-7; 7 bases map to TRBD1. The V segment lost 4 bases and the J segment 2 bases; nucleotides outside the gene matches: 5. This CDR3 has 14 amino acids. Germline-derived CDR1 and CDR2 are SNHLY and FYNNEI. The CDR3 region has the DNA TGTGCCAGCAGTGTCGAGACAGGGCCCTACGAGCAGTACTTC. This translates into CASSVETGPYEQYF.

This clone has more than one count but fewer than ten. V usage is TRBV7-2 and J usage is TRBJ2-5; D could derive from TRBD1 or TRBD2 (5 bases each). V gave up 1 base and J gave up 1 base, with 10 bases separating them. The CDR3 extends over 15 amino acids. Looked up from germline, CDR1 is SGHTA and CDR2 is FQGNSA. The CDR3, as DNA: TGTGCCAGCAGCTTAGGGGCCGGGACCCAAGAGACCCAGTACTTC. It specifies CASSLGAGTQETQYF.

The V gene is TRBV29-1, the J gene TRBJ2-3; weak D call: TRBD2 (6 bases). Trimming removed 3 bases from V and 3 bases from J, with 13 bases in between. The germline gives CDR1 SQVTM, CDR2 ANQGSEA. This CDR3 region has 14 residues. CDR3 in amino acids: CSVEDLSGTDTQYF. The CDR3 nucleotides read TGCAGCGTTGAGGACCTTAGCGGTACAGATACGCAGTATTTT.

The chain links TRBV29-1 to TRBJ1-1, with a tentative D call TRBD1 (6 bases). V shed 7 bases and J shed 0 bases, with 21 bases lying between them. This CDR3 is built from 16 residues. Germline V gene sequence: CDR1 SQVTM, CDR2 ANQGSEA. CDR3 DNA sequence: TGCAGCGCCCGGCCCCAGGGGTCAGGGGTGAACACTGAAGCTTTCTTT. Amino acids: CSARPQGSGVNTEAFF.

This CDR3 reads CAITPTRELAAEDTQYF. CDR3 DNA: TGTGCCATCACGCCAACCCGTGAACTAGCGGCGGAAGATACGCAGTATTTT. The chain joins TRBV28 to TRBJ2-3; 8 nucleotides align to TRBD2. The V gene's germline CDR1 is MDHEN and CDR2 SYDVKM. With 10 bases clipped from V and 5 bases from J, the junction kept 20 bases outside the gene matches. The CDR3 length is 17 residues. The full variable domain, in which reference TRBV28 and TRBJ2-3 provide the parts outside the CDR3, is DVKVTQSSRYLVKRTGEKVFLECVQDMDHENMFWYRQDPGLGLRLIYFSYDVKMKEKGDIPEGYSVSREKKERFSLILESASTNQTSMYLCAITPTRELAAEDTQYFGPGTRLTVL.

The CDR3 reads CAWSATQGNSNQPQHF. The CDR3 nucleotides read TGTGCCTGGAGTGCAACTCAGGGAAATAGCAATCAGCCCCAGCATTTT. The gene calls are TRBV30 and TRBJ1-5; the D gene is possibly TRBD1 (5 bases). V lost 1 base and J lost 0, with 13 bases in between. This CDR3 region has 16 residues. CDR1 is GTSNPN and CDR2 is SVGIG in the germline V gene (reference sequence).

The chain has TRBV30 and TRBJ2-7; 12 positions agree with TRBD2. The CDR3 is 14 residues long. V gave up 3 bases and J gave up 9 bases; unmatched junction bases: 9. Germline values: CDR1 GTSNPN, CDR2 SVGIG (reference sequence). CDR3 bases: TGTGCCTGGAGGCTAGCGGGAGGGCTTGCCAGGCAGTACTTC. This translates into CAWRLAGGLARQYF.

The rearrangement links TRBV5-1 to TRBJ2-3, with 7 bases matching TRBD1. V was pared by 4 bases and J by 4 bases, with 3 bases of the junction left unmatched. CDR1 is SGHRS, CDR2 YFSETQ, per germline. The CDR3 sequence is 13 residues long. CDR3 region: CASSPRGPDTQYF. The CDR3 coding sequence is TGCGCCAGCAGCCCGAGGGGGCCAGATACGCAGTATTTT.

The chain links TRBV6-6 to TRBJ2-5; no clear D gene. V gave up 4 bases and J gave up 4 bases, with 1 base separating them. This CDR3 has 10 residues. Germline CDR1 MNHNY, CDR2 SVGAGI (reference sequence). The CDR3 sequence is CASSLETQYF. CDR3 DNA sequence: TGTGCCAGCAGTTTAGAGACCCAGTACTTC.

The chain is built from TRBV6-5 and TRBJ2-5, with 9 bases lining up with TRBD2. CDR1 and CDR2 (germline): MNHEY, SVGAGI. The CDR3 runs to 15 residues. Trimming removed 2 bases from V and 5 bases from J; junction bases left unmatched: 6. The CDR3 region is CASSYQAGGVETQYF. As DNA, the CDR3 is TGTGCCAGCAGTTACCAAGCGGGAGGAGTGGAGACCCAGTACTTC.

The chain carries TRBV30 and TRBJ1-2, with a tentative D call TRBD1 (5 bases). Germline V lookup: CDR1 GTSNPN, CDR2 SVGIG (reference sequence). This CDR3 contains 15 residues. V was pared by 0 bases and J by 6 bases, with 17 bases between. The CDR3 bases are TGTGCCTGGAGTGTAGGGGACGGACGAGAGGATGGCTACACCTTC. It encodes CAWSVGDGREDGYTF. Full variable domain (missing parts from reference TRBV30 and TRBJ1-2): SQTIHQWPATLVQPVGSPLSLECTVEGTSNPNLYWYRQAAGRGLQLLFYSVGIGQISSEVPQNLSASRPQDRQFILSSKKLLLSDSGFYLCAWSVGDGREDGYTFGSGTRLTVV.

The J gene is TRBJ2-7, the V gene TRBV9; possible D gene TRBD1, 5 bases. Trimming took 0 bases from V and 1 from J, leaving 8 bases between them. Per germline, CDR1 SGDLS and CDR2 YYNGEE. The CDR3 is 14 residues long. This CDR3 is CASSVVAGSYEQYF. CDR3 sequence (DNA): TGTGCCAGCAGCGTAGTAGCAGGGTCCTACGAGCAGTACTTC.

A few counts support this clone. The chain has TRBV5-1 and TRBJ1-1; D is uncertain. The germline V gene encodes CDR1 SGHRS and CDR2 YFSETQ. There are 13 residues in the CDR3. The V gene lost 4 bases and the J gene lost 2 bases, with 9 bases spanning the gap. The CDR3 reads CASSPGPNTEAFF. CDR3 DNA: TGCGCCAGCAGCCCCGGCCCTAACACTGAAGCTTTCTTT.

This clone was detected a few times. The chain combines TRBV6-1 with TRBJ1-1, with a tentative D call TRBD1 (5 bases). Germline CDR1 is MNHNS and CDR2 is SASEGT. The V end lost 5 bases, the J end lost 3 bases, and 10 bases lay between the germline ends. The CDR3 loop spans 13 amino acids. The CDR3 bases are TGTGCCAGCAGTTCGGGACTCCACACTGAAGCTTTCTTT. Its protein product is CASSSGLHTEAFF.

The genes are TRBV30 and TRBJ1-1; D may be TRBD1 (5 bases). Germline values: CDR1 GTSNPN, CDR2 SVGIG (reference sequence). The CDR3 covers 13 residues. V lost 7 bases and J lost 6, with 18 bases in between. This chain's CDR3 is CASRGTRVAEAFF. CDR3 in DNA: TGTGCCTCTCGGGGCACTAGGGTGGCTGAAGCTTTCTTT.

About this clone itself: One end of the junction is discordant with germline, which a read error may explain. This chain links TRBV11-2 with TRBJ2-7; D remains unclear. The V gene's germline CDR1 is SGHAT and CDR2 FQNNGV. CDR3 length: 10 amino acids. CDR3 loop: CASGLDEQYF. CDR3 in DNA: TGTGCCAGCGGCTTGGACGAGCAGTACTTC.

CDR3 loop: CSVVNRGQVTEAFF. CDR3 sequence (DNA): TGCAGCGTTGTGAACAGGGGGCAAGTGACTGAAGCTTTCTTT. The chain recombines TRBV29-1 with TRBJ1-1; TRBD1 agrees at 9 bases. Germline trimming cut 4 bases from V and 5 bases from J; bases unmatched to any gene: 8. Germline CDR1 is SQVTM and CDR2 is ANQGSEA. This CDR3 contains 14 residues. Looking up the rest from reference TRBV29-1 and TRBJ1-1 gives the full variable domain: SAVISQKPSRDICQRGTSLTIQCQVDSQVTMMFWYRQQPGQSLTLIATANQGSEATYESGFVIDKFPISRPNLTFSTLTVSNMSPEDSSIYLCSVVNRGQVTEAFFGQGTRLTVV.